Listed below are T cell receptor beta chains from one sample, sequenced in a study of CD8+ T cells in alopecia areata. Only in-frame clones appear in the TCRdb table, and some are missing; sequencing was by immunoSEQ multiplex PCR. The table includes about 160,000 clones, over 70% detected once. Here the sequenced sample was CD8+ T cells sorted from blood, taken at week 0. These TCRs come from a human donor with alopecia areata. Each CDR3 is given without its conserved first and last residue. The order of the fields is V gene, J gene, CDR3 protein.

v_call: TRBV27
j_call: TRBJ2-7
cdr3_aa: ASSLEASAYEQY

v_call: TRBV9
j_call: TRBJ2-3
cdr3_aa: ASSVDSGGLNTQY

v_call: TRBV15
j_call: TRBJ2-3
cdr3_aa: ATSRPTDTQY

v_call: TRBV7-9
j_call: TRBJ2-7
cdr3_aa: ASSSGTGTGSYEQY

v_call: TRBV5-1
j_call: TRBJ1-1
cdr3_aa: ASGFLRREVGTEAF

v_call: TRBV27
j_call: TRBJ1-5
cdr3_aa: ASSSLSTGMVLGQPQH

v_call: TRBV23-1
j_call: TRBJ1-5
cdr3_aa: ASRVSNQPQH

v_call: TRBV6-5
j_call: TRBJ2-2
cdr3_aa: ASSGGAGDVGELF

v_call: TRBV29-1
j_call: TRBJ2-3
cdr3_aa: SVVRSNTDTQY

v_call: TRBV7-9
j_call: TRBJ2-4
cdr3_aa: ASSLVQGPAKNIQY

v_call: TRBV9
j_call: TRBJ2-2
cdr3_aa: ASSVGGVGAGELF

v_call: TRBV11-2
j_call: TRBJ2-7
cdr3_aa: ASSSVGEYKQY

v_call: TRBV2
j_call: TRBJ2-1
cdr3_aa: ASSEALQGRDHEQF

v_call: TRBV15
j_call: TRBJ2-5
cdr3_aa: ATSSPSEAGYLVRETQY

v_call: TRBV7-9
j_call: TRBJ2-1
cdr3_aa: ASRAPGLAAYNEQF

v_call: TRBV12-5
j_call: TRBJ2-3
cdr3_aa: ASGFRLADTTDTQY

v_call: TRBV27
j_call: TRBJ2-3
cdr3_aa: ASSLADRGTDTQY

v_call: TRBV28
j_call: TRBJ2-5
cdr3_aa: ASSLQQETQY

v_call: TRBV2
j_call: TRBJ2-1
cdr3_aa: ASRAGGLASYNEQF

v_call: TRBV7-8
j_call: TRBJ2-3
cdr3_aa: ASSLVGDTQY

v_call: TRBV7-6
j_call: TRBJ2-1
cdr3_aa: ASSLVCCSGGYNEQF

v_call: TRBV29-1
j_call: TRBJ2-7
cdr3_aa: SVEGDYSYEQY

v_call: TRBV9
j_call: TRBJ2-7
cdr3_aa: ASSPPGQAYEQY

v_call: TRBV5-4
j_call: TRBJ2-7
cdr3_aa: ASSLVVGADEQY

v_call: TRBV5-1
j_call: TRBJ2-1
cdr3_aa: ASSLAPEPLSYNEQF

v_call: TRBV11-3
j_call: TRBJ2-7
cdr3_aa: ASSPTDLPPYEQY

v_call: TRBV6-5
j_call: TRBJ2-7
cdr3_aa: ASSYSSGPYEQY

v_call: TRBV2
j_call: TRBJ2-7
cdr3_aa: ASDENRYEQY

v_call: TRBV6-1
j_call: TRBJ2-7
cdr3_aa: ASSEETSGGYEQY

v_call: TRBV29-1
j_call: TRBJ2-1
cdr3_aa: SVEEVASGGACEQF

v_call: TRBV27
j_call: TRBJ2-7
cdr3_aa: ASSLGTGSYEQY

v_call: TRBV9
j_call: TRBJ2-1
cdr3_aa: ASSVNTGSEQF

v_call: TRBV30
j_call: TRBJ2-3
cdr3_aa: AWTTAPTDTQY

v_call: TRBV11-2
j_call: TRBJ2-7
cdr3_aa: ASSLRQGVDEQY

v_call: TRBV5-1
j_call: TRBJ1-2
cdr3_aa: ASSLVRQPYGYT

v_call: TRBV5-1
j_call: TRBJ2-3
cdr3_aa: ASSLLTGIATDTQY

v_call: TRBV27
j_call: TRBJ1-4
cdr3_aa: ASSRSSATNEKLF

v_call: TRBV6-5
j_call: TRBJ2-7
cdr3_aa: ASSYPGQGYEQY

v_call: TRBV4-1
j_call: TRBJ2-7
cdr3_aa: ASSQRDISQYEQY

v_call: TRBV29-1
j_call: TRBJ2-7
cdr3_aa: SVETGQRNEQY

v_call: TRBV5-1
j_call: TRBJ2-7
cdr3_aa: ASSWEVAGGDYEQY

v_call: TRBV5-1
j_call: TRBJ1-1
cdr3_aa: ASSLNTEAF

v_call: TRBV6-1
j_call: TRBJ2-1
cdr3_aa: ASSLQGSYNEQF

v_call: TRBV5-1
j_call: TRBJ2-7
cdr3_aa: ASSTGTSGNTEQY

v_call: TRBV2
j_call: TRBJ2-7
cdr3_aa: ASNPRTASYEQY

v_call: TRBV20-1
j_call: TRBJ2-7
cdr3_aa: SASPRYEQY

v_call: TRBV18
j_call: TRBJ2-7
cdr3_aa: ASSQGKIYEQY

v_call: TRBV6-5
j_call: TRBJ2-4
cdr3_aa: ATLGRENIQY

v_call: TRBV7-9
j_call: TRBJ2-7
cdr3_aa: ASSPDLRSYEQY

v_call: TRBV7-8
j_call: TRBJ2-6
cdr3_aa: ASPGSGDGANVLT

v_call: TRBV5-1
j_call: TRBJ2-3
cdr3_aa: ASSLGDGGTDTQY

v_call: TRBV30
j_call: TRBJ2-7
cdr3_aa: AWSHRDRLYEQY

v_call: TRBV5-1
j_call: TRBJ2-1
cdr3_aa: ASGVQGDYNEQF

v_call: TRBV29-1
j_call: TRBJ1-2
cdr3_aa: SVITGGEHGYT

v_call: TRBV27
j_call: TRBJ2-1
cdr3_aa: ASSLDGTSYNEQF

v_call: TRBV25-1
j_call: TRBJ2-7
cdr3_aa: ASSADRNHYEQY

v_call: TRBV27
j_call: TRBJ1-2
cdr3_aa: ASSSTTITQGAEGYT